This T cell receptor (beta chain) was obtained from a study of blood T cell repertoires in COVID-19. Study at large: Samples taken during acute and convalescent COVID-19 were collected in the United States, Italy and Spain. The analysed material was cDNA or gDNA that came from T cells, B-cell-depleted T cells, or PBMCs.

Authors' analysis steps: Nucleated cell number was recorded as an estimate derived from reference gene primer amplification. Assay: immunoSEQ multiplex PCR; the TCRdb copy retains only in-frame clones and omits some. V and J calls and clone size are given by that table; D and trimming were obtained from the DNA. Of about 250,000 clones in the sample, roughly 86% were seen once. The material sequenced was peripheral blood. The TCR originated in a woman aged 60-75 years who had recovered from COVID-19.

CDR3 coding DNA: TGTGCCAGCAGCCAAGATTCGGGGGGGCCGTACGAGCAGTACTTC. It specifies CASSQDSGGPYEQYF. This rearrangement joins TRBV4-2 to TRBJ2-7; 8 bases map to TRBD2. CDR3 length: 15 residues. V lost 0 bases and J lost 4; bases outside the gene matches: 5. Germline V gives CDR1 LGHNA, CDR2 YNFKEQ.